Presented here are 11 T cell receptor beta chains from one specimen sequenced in a study of technical replicates of blood from a few donors. Profiled with immunoSEQ multiplex PCR; TCRdb holds only in-frame clones, not every one. The table includes 68,000 or so clones, under 98% detected once. Specimen: T cells isolated from PBMCs. The receptor set was obtained from a human donor in good health.

This rearrangement joins TRBV6-5 to TRBJ1-1; perhaps TRBD1 as D (5 bases). CDR3 length: 11 residues. Germline V gives CDR1 MNHEY, CDR2 SVGAGI. The V end was cut by 8 bases, the J end by 5 bases, with 9 bases between. The CDR3 region is CASAGGTEAFF. In DNA, the CDR3 is TGTGCCAGCGCTGGGGGGACTGAAGCTTTCTTT.

The V call is TRBV28, the J call TRBJ1-1; 7 bases match TRBD1. CDR1 is MDHEN and CDR2 is SYDVKM in the germline V gene. The CDR3 sequence is 15 residues long. J was trimmed by 5 bases and V by 3 bases; bases with no gene match: 9. The CDR3 nucleotides read TGTGCCAGCAGTTTCTTAGACAGGGAAGGAACTGAAGCTTTCTTT. It specifies CASSFLDREGTEAFF.

The chain recombines TRBV15 with TRBJ1-5; unclear D gene. CDR1 LNHNV and CDR2 YYDKDF come from the germline V gene (reference sequence). The CDR3 is 14 amino acids. V shed 1 base and J shed 6 bases, with 10 bases lying between them. For the CDR3, the DNA is TGTGCCACCAGCAGAGGGAGGGAGGGTCAGCCCCAGCATTTT. Its protein is CATSRGREGQPQHF.

The rearrangement links TRBV6-1 to TRBJ1-2, with a possible D match to TRBD1 (6 bases). The CDR3 covers 15 residues. Trimming left V 2 bases short and J 0 bases short, with 10 bases between. Germline V gene lookup returns CDR1 MNHNS and CDR2 SASEGT. The CDR3 DNA is TGTGCCAGCAGTGAATTACAGGGCGCTAACTATGGCTACACCTTC. The encoded protein is CASSELQGANYGYTF.

V is TRBV5-1 and J is TRBJ2-7; D is unclear. Germline V lookup: CDR1 SGHRS, CDR2 YFSETQ. The length of the CDR3 is 14 residues. The V and J ends lost 0 bases and 1 base respectively, with 8 bases between them. CDR3 region: CASSLVVPSYEQYF. Here the CDR3 DNA reads TGCGCCAGCAGCTTGGTAGTCCCTTCCTACGAGCAGTACTTC.

This chain uses TRBV6-5 with TRBJ1-4; TRBD1 agrees at 9 bases. Trimming took 5 bases from V and 6 from J; bases not matched to a gene: 4. CDR1 and CDR2 (germline): MNHEY, SVGAGI. CDR3 size: 14 residues. DNA for the CDR3: TGTGCCAGCAGTGTGAACAGGGGGCATGAAAAACTGTTTTTT. Protein: CASSVNRGHEKLFF.

The chain links TRBV10-3 to TRBJ1-2, with D possibly matching TRBD1 (6 bases). The CDR3 has 14 amino acids. Germline V lookup: CDR1 ENHRY, CDR2 SYGVKD. Deletions cut 5 bases from V and 6 bases from J, with 16 bases between. Here the CDR3 reads CAISTGLGAHGYTF. In nucleotides, the CDR3 is TGTGCCATCAGTACGGGGTTGGGGGCTCATGGCTACACCTTC.

The count of this clone is one. The chain uses TRBV4-1 and TRBJ2-1, with 9 bases lining up with TRBD2. This CDR3 is built from 17 residues. Looked up from germline, CDR1 is MGHRA and CDR2 is YSYEKL. V lost 3 bases, J lost 10 bases, and 16 bases stayed unmatched. This chain's CDR3 is CASSHRLLTGTSREQFF. The DNA for the CDR3 is TGCGCCAGCAGCCACCGCCTCTTGACCGGGACTAGCCGCGAGCAGTTCTTC.

The chain is built from TRBV5-1 and TRBJ2-7, with a tentative D call TRBD1 (5 bases). Germline CDR1 reads SGHRS; CDR2 reads YFSETQ. This CDR3 region has 11 residues. V was pared by 7 bases and J by 4 bases, with 9 bases between. The CDR3 is CASRAGYEQYF. CDR3 nucleotide sequence: TGCGCCAGCCGGGCAGGGTACGAGCAGTACTTC. The full variable domain, rest sourced from reference TRBV5-1 and TRBJ2-7, is KAGVTQTPRYLIKTRGQQVTLSCSPISGHRSVSWYQQTPGQGLQFLFEYFSETQRNKGNFPGRFSGRQFSNSRSEMNVSTLELGDSALYLCASRAGYEQYFGPGTRLTVT.

CDR3 nucleotide sequence: TGTGCCAGCAGCCGGGTTCAGCCCCAGCATTTT. This sequence encodes CASSRVQPQHF. This chain links TRBV21-1 with TRBJ1-5. TRBV21-1 is a known pseudogene. There are 11 residues in the CDR3.

The chain joins TRBV27 to TRBJ2-5; tentatively, D is TRBD2 (6 bases). The CDR3 loop spans 15 amino acids. With 4 bases removed from V and 2 bases from J, the gap between germline ends came to 14 bases. Germline CDR1 is MNHEY and CDR2 is SMNVEV (reference sequence). Here the CDR3 reads CASSSPGRDQETQYF. CDR3 coding DNA: TGTGCCAGCAGTTCACCCGGGAGAGATCAAGAGACCCAGTACTTC.